This TCR beta chain was identified during a study of blood T cell repertoires in COVID-19. Generated by immunoSEQ multiplex PCR, the TCRdb table keeps only in-frame clones and is missing some. The profile shows about 98,000 clones, 81% of them singletons. With 4 bases clipped from V and 4 bases from J, the junction kept 8 bases outside the gene matches. This CDR3 comprises 15 residues. Germline CDR1 MDHEN, CDR2 SYDVKM. The V call is TRBV28, the J call TRBJ1-2; TRBD1 agrees at 8 bases. Sequenced sample: peripheral blood. The sequence derives from an elderly woman with acute or convalescent COVID-19. CDR3: CASSSWTGSGYGYTF. The CDR3 DNA reads as TGTGCCAGCAGTTCTTGGACAGGGTCTGGCTATGGCTACACCTTC.